These 18 T cell receptor beta chains were sequenced from one sample in a study of blood T cells in healthy people across ages. The use of a sample-barcoded 5' primer and a J-beta primer mix characterized a second PCR of about 7 to 12 cycles. MiXCR was run by TCRdb on the 5' RACE reads, yielding one entry per CDR3 protein. Among approximately 800,000 distinct CDR3 sequences listed, about 59% were seen once. Sequenced: blood. The receptor source for this set is a man in his thirties or forties in good health.

In its sample, this clonotype was seen once. The V gene is TRBV9, the J gene TRBJ2-5; D ambiguous. The CDR3 is 13 residues long. Germline V lookup: CDR1 SGDLS, CDR2 YYNGEE. V lost 0 bases, J lost 1 base, and 4 bases lay in between. The CDR3, as DNA: TGTGCCAGCAGCGTAGAAACCCAAGAGACCCAGTACTTC. This codes for CASSVETQETQYF.

This chain links TRBV4-2 with TRBJ2-7; 13 positions match TRBD2. The CDR3 consists of 15 residues. CDR1 LGHNA and CDR2 YNFKEQ come from the germline V gene. J was trimmed by 4 bases and V by 4 bases; bases with no gene match: 4. The CDR3 DNA sequence: TGTGCCAGCAGCCTCGGGACTAGCGGGGCTTACGAGCAGTACTTC. Residues: CASSLGTSGAYEQYF.

Concerning this clonotype: A read error may account for a junction end that differs from germline. CDR3 nucleotide sequence: TGTGCCAACTCATTATCAGGGACCGCCGACGAGCAGTACTTC. It is translated as CANSLSGTADEQYF. This chain connects TRBV18 to TRBJ2-7; perhaps D is TRBD1 or TRBD2 (5 bases each). This CDR3 has 14 residues. CDR1 and CDR2 from the germline V gene are KGHSH and LQKENI.

V gene TRBV7-9 combines with J gene TRBJ2-2, with a weak D call TRBD2 (5 bases). Deletions cut 2 bases from V and 2 bases from J, with 9 bases between. CDR1 and CDR2 (germline): SEHNR, FQNEAQ (reference sequence). This CDR3 has 15 residues. The CDR3 loop reads CASSLTRRNTGELFF. The CDR3 coding sequence is TGTGCCAGCAGCTTAACTAGGCGTAACACCGGGGAGCTGTTTTTT.

About this clonotype itself: A read error may produce the germline difference seen at one junction end. The genes are TRBV19 and TRBJ2-1, with 15 bases lining up with TRBD2. Germline V gene lookup returns CDR1 LNHDA and CDR2 SQIVND (reference sequence). The CDR3 is 17 residues long. The CDR3 nucleotides read TGTGCCAGTAGCCCAAGGCCGGGACTAGCGGGGGGAAATGAGCAGTTCTTT. Translation gives CASSPRPGLAGGNEQFF.

The chain employs TRBV11-3 and TRBJ2-1; D is perhaps TRBD1 (7 bases). The germline V and J ends were trimmed by 2 bases and 7 bases, with 15 bases remaining between them. CDR1 SGHNT and CDR2 YENEEA come from the germline V gene. The CDR3 totals 15 residues. The CDR3 loop is CASSLWGSGGNEQFF. Written as DNA, the CDR3 is TGTGCCAGCAGCTTATGGGGGTCAGGGGGGAATGAGCAGTTCTTC.

The CDR3 spells CASSPAGVSSTDTQYF. In DNA, the CDR3 is TGTGCCAGCAGCCCCGCGGGTGTTTCTAGCACAGATACGCAGTATTTT. The V and J genes are TRBV6-6 and TRBJ2-3; the D gene is possibly TRBD2 (5 bases). Trimming removed 6 bases at V and 0 bases at J, with 16 bases between. The CDR3 is 16 residues long. Germline loops: CDR1 MNHNY, CDR2 SVGAGI (reference sequence).

V is TRBV29-1 and J is TRBJ1-1, with D maybe TRBD1 (5 bases). Germline loops: CDR1 SQVTM, CDR2 ANQGSEA. This CDR3 contains 12 residues. V dropped 2 bases and J dropped 7 bases, with 11 bases sitting between them. The CDR3 sequence is CSVEKGTYEAFF. Here the CDR3 DNA reads TGCAGCGTTGAAAAAGGGACCTATGAAGCTTTCTTT.

The CDR3 here is CASSLRQGAGNQPQHF. The CDR3 nucleotides read TGTGCCAGCAGTTTACGACAGGGGGCTGGCAATCAGCCCCAGCATTTT. The V and J genes are TRBV27 and TRBJ1-5; TRBD1 matches 10 bases. Germline CDR1 MNHEY, CDR2 SMNVEV (reference sequence). The length of the CDR3 is 16 residues. Trimming cost V 2 bases and J 2 bases; bases outside gene matches: 3.

The chain joins TRBV20-1 to TRBJ2-5; D unclear. The CDR3 runs 16 residues. Germline CDR1 is DFQATT and CDR2 is SNEGSKA (reference sequence). Trimming shortened V by 5 bases and J by 1 base, and 20 bases separated the two germline ends. CDR3 region: CSASLLVGAIQETQYF. DNA for the CDR3: TGCAGTGCTTCCTTACTGGTGGGCGCGATCCAAGAGACCCAGTACTTC.

CDR3 DNA: TGTGCCAGCAGTTACTCTGCGGGGGGCACCTACAATGAGCAGTTCTTC. Its translation is CASSYSAGGTYNEQFF. The rearrangement uses TRBV6-6 and TRBJ2-1, with 8 bases aligning to TRBD2. Trimming at V came to 0 bases and at J to 2 bases, leaving 3 bases not matched to a gene. This CDR3 has 16 residues. Germline V gene sequence: CDR1 MNHNY, CDR2 SVGAGI (reference sequence).

The V gene is TRBV6-6, the J gene TRBJ2-7; 7 bases fit TRBD1. V gave up 1 base and J gave up 0 bases; unmatched junction bases: 3. CDR1 is MNHNY and CDR2 is SVGAGI in the germline V gene (reference sequence). The CDR3 sequence is 15 residues long. DNA of the CDR3: TGTGCCAGCAGTTACTACAGGGGTGGCTCCTACGAGCAGTACTTC. Translated: CASSYYRGGSYEQYF.

This chain joins TRBV29-1 and TRBJ1-1; possibly TRBD1 for D (5 bases). Germline loops: CDR1 SQVTM, CDR2 ANQGSEA. The CDR3 consists of 12 residues. Trimming shortened V by 6 bases and J by 5 bases, and 13 bases separated the two germline ends. The DNA for the CDR3 is TGCAGCGTGGAGGGGATATGGACTGAAGCTTTCTTT. Protein sequence: CSVEGIWTEAFF.

The rearrangement uses TRBV7-2 and TRBJ2-3; 8 bases are a match to TRBD2. Trimming removed 0 bases from V and 4 bases from J; junction bases left unmatched: 9. CDR1 is SGHTA and CDR2 is FQGNSA in the germline V gene. The CDR3 is 17 amino acids. Written as DNA, the CDR3 is TGTGCCAGCAGCTTAGCGCCCCGCGGGGGGAGGCCAGATACGCAGTATTTT. Protein sequence: CASSLAPRGGRPDTQYF.

The rearrangement uses TRBV4-2 and TRBJ2-4; D ambiguous. Trimming shortened V by 1 base and J by 0 bases, and 10 bases separated the two germline ends. Germline CDR1 LGHNA, CDR2 YNFKEQ. The CDR3 runs 16 residues. The CDR3 protein is CASSQGATLAKNIQYF. The CDR3 DNA follows: TGTGCCAGCAGCCAAGGGGCGACGCTAGCCAAAAACATTCAGTACTTC.

This clonotype was seen a few times. The chain uses TRBV6-5 and TRBJ2-1, with TRBD1 matching over 8 bases. Germline V gene lookup returns CDR1 MNHEY and CDR2 SVGAGI. Germline trimming cut 0 bases from V and 14 bases from J; bases unmatched to any gene: 3. The CDR3 length is 12 residues. The chain's CDR3 is CASSYSDREEFF. The CDR3 DNA follows: TGTGCCAGCAGTTACTCGGACAGGGAGGAGTTCTTC.

In DNA form, the CDR3 reads TGTGCCAGCAGCGTAGAAGGCGGTGGGACTCACCTCACAGATACGCAGTATTTT. It codes for CASSVEGGGTHLTDTQYF. The chain combines TRBV9 with TRBJ2-3; perhaps TRBD2 as D (6 bases). The germline V and J ends were trimmed by 0 bases and 2 bases, with 19 bases remaining between them. The CDR3 has 18 residues. From germline, CDR1 is SGDLS and CDR2 YYNGEE.

V usage is TRBV15 and J usage is TRBJ2-1; 8 bases align to TRBD2. The trim removed 5 bases at V and 6 bases at J, leaving 12 bases unmatched. The CDR3 spans 16 residues. Germline V gene sequence: CDR1 LNHNV, CDR2 YYDKDF (reference sequence). The CDR3 here is CATSRGGYSGANEQFF. The CDR3 bases are TGTGCCACCAGCCGAGGGGGGTATAGCGGGGCCAATGAGCAGTTCTTC.